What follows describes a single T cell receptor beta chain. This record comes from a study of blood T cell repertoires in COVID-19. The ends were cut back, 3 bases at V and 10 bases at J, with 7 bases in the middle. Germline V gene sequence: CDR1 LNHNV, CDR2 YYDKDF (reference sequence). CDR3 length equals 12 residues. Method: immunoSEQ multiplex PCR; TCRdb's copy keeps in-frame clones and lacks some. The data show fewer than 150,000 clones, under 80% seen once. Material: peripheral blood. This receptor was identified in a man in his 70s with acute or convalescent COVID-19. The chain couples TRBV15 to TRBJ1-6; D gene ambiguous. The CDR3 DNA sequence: TGTGCCACCAGCAGCGCCGGGTCACCCCTCCACTTT. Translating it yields CATSSAGSPLHF.